This TCR beta chain came from a study of blood T cells in healthy people across ages. For the second PCR, which ran for about 6 to 12 cycles, a sample-barcoded 5' primer and a J-beta primer mix were used. TCRdb reanalysed the 5' RACE reads using MiXCR and keeps one entry per CDR3 protein. The profile shows 700,000 or so distinct CDR3 sequences, 22% of them singletons. The CDR3 sequence is 14 residues long. The V and J ends lost 6 bases and 3 bases respectively, with 11 bases between them. Isolation of PBMCs gave at least 7 million cells per sample. The V gene is TRBV12-3 or TRBV12-4, the J gene TRBJ1-4; no reliable D call. The sequenced sample consisted of blood. The origin of this receptor is a man in his 70s in good health. The DNA for the CDR3 is TGTGCCAGCAGCCCGGGAAAGGCTAATGAAAAACTGTTTTTT. It specifies CASSPGKANEKLFF.